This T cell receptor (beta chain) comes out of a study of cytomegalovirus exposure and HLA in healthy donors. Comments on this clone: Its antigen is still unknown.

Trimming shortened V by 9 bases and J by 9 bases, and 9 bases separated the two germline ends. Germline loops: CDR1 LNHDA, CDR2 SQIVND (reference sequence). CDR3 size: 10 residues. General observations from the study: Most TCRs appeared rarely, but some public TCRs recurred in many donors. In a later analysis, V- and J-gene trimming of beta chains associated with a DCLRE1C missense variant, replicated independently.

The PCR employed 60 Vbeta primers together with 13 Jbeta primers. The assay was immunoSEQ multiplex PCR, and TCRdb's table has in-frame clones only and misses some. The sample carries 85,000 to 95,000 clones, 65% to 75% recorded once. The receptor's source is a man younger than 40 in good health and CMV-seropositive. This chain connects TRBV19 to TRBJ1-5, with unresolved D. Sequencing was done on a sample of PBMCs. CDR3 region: CASGLGPQHF. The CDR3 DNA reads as TGTGCCAGCGGACTAGGGCCCCAGCATTTT.